These 3 T cell receptor beta chains share one sample of origin, sequenced in a study of PD-1 blockade in classical Hodgkin lymphoma. TCRdb's table, derived via immunoSEQ multiplex PCR, lists solely in-frame clones and lacks some. Among 20,000 to 25,000 clones listed, roughly 94% were seen once. As for time point: newly diagnosed, previously untreated cHL patient sample. Sequencing was carried out using peripheral blood mononuclear cells (PBMCs). The origin of the receptors is a human donor with classical Hodgkin lymphoma.

This clone was seen once. This chain links TRBV27 with TRBJ1-2, with D possibly matching TRBD1 (5 bases). Trimming took off 2 bases at V and 3 bases at J, with 13 bases between the two ends. Germline V gives CDR1 MNHEY, CDR2 SMNVEV (reference sequence). CDR3 length: 15 residues. Here the CDR3 DNA reads TGTGCCAGCAGTTTAAAGGGACCTCGGGACTATGGCTACACCTTC. It codes for CASSLKGPRDYGYTF.

The J gene is TRBJ1-3, the V gene TRBV21-1. TRBV21-1 is assigned pseudogene status. This CDR3 has 17 residues. The CDR3 nucleotides read TGTGCCAGCCTAGACCCGACGGGCTTGGACTCTGGAAACACCATATATTTT. It translates to CASLDPTGLDSGNTIYF.

The V gene is TRBV16, the J gene TRBJ2-1; maybe TRBD2 (7 bases). CDR3 length equals 14 residues. The germline CDR1 and CDR2 sequences are KGHSY and FQNENV. The ends were cut back, 0 bases at V and 7 bases at J, with 10 bases in the middle. CDR3 DNA sequence: TGTGCCAGCAGCCAATCGGGGGGGGCGAATGAGCAGTTCTTC. Residues: CASSQSGGANEQFF.